The T cell receptor (beta chain) described here comes from a study of control samples from healthy donors and cancer patients (TCRdb year 2020). V lost 2 bases and J lost 2 bases; the stretch between them is 12 bases long. The CDR3, cysteine through phenylalanine, is 15 amino acids long. Only CDR3 DNA is held: 45 bases, read in frame from base 1. CDR1 and CDR2, per the germline V gene (reference sequence), are LNHDA and SQIVND. Library preparation used the immunoSEQ multiplex PCR assay. As stored in TCRdb, this immuneACCESS dataset retains in-frame rearrangements with V and J assigned. A fraction of the clones does not appear; measured against another copy, unresolved V genes explain less than half of the discrepancy, and the remainder lacks a known reason. The sample table lists some 64,000 clones, about nine tenths of them with a count of one. The ten top clones hold roughly 1.2% of the sample.

A note on this clone: Its antigen remains undetermined. No much larger clonotype is one base removed from it; base qualities were not supplied.

The sequence was obtained from a woman aged 45 to 65 with colorectal cancer. Sequenced sample: PBMCs. The chain is encoded by TRBV19 joined to TRBJ1-1; no D gene can be assigned with confidence. The bases are TGTGCCAGTAGTATAAGTCCGGTCAGTAACACTGAAGCTTTCTTT. Its translation reads: CASSISPVSNTEAFF.